The present T cell receptor beta chain was sequenced within a study of Ad26.COV2.S vaccination and SARS-CoV-2 variants. Study context: Ad26.COV2.S arm of COV1001 included the donor.

The data were produced by immunoSEQ multiplex PCR, yet TCRdb's version contains in-frame clones alone and is incomplete. The repertoire holds 360,000 or so clones, with around 89% as singletons. Described treatment: 15 to 20 received Ad26.COV2.S at low or high dose, single or two shots; 5 received placebo; per-sample allocation not given. Sampling happened 63 days after the first vaccine or placebo injection. The input for sequencing was peripheral blood, taken in a trial of Ad26.COV2.S vaccine versus placebo. The clonotype comes from a person between 18 and 65 years old who received the Ad26.COV2.S COVID-19 vaccine or a placebo.

CDR3 bases: TGTGCCAGCAGCGGGGGACTAGCGGGAGGAGGATATGAGCAGTTCTTC. Its protein product is CASSGGLAGGGYEQFF. This chain connects TRBV5-4 to TRBJ2-1; TRBD2 matches 15 bases. Germline assignment: CDR1 SGHNT and CDR2 YYREEE (reference sequence). The CDR3 is made up of 16 amino acids. Trimming cost V 4 bases and J 8 bases; bases outside gene matches: 7. Combining the CDR3 with reference TRBV5-4 and TRBJ2-1 gives the whole variable domain ETGVTQSPTHLIKTRGQQVTLRCSSQSGHNTVSWYQQALGQGPQFIFQYYREEENGRGNFPPRFSGLQFPNYSSELNVNALELDDSALYLCASSGGLAGGGYEQFFGPGTRLTVL.